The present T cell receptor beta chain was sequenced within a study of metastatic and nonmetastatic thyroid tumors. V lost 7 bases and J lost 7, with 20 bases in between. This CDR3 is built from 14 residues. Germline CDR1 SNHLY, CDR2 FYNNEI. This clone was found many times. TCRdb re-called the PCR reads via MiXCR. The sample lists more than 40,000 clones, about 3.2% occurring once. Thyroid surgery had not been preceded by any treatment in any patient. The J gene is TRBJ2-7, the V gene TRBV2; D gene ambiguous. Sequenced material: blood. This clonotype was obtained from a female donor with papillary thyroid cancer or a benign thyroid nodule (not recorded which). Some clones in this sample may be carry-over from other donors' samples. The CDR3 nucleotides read TGTGCCAGCAAGGTCGGAGATCCCGTGGGGGAGCAGTACTTC. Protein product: CASKVGDPVGEQYF.